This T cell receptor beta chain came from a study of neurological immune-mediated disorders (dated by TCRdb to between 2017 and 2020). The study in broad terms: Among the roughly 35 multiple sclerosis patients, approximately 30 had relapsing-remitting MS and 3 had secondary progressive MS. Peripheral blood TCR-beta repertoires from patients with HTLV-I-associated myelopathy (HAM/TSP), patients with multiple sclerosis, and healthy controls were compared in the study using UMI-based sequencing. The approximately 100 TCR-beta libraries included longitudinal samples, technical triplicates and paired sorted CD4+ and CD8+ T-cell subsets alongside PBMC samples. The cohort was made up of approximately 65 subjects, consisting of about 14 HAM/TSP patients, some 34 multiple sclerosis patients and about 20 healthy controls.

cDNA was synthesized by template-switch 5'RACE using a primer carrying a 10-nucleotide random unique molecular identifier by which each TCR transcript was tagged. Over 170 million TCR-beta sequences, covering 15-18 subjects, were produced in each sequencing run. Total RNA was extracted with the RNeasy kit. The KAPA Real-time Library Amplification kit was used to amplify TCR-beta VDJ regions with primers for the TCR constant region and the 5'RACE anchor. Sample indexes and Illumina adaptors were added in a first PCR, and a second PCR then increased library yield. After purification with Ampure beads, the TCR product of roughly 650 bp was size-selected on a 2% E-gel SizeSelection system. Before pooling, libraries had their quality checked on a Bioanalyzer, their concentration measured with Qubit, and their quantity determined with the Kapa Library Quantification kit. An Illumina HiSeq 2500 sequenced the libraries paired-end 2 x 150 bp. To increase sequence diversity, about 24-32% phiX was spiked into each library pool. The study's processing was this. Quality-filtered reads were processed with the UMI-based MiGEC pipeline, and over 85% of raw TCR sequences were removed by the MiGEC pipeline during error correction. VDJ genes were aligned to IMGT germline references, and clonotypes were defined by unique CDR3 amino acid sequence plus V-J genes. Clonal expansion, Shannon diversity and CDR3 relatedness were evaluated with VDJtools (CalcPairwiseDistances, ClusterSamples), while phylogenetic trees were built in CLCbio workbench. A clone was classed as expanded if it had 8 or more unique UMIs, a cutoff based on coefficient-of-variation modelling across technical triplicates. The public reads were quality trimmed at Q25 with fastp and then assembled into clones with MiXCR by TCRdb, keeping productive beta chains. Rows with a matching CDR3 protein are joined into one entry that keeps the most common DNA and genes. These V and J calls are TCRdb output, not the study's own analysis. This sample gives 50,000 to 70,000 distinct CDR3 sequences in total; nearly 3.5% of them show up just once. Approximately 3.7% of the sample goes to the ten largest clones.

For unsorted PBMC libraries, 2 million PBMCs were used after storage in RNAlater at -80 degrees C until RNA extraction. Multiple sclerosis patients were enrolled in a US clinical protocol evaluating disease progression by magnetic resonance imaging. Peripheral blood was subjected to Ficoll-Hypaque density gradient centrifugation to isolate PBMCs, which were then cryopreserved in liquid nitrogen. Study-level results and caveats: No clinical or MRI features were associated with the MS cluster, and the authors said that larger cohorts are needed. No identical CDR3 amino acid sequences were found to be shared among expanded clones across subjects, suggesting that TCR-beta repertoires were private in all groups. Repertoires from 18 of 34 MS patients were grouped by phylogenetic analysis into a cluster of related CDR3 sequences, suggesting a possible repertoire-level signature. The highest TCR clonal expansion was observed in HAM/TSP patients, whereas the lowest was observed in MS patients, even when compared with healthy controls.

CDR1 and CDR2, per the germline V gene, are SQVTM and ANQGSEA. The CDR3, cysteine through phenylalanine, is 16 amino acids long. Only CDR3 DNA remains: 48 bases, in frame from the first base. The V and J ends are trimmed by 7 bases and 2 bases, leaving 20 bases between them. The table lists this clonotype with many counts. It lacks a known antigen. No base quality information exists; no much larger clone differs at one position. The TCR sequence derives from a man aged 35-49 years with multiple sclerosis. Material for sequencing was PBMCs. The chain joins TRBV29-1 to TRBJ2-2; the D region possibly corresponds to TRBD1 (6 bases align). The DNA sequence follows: TGCAGCGGGGGGATGGACAGTTTTTTCAACACCGGGGAGCTGTTTTTT. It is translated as CSGGMDSFFNTGELFF.